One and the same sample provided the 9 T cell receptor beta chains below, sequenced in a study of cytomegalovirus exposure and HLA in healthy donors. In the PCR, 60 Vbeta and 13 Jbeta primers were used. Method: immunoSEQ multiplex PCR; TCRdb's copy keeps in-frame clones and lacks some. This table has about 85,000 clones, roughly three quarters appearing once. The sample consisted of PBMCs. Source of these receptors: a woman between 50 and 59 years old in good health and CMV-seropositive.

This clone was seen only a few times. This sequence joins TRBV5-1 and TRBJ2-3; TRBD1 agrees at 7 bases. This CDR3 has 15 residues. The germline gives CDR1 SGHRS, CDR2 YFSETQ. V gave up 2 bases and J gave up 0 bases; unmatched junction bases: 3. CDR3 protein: CASSFGQVSTDTQYF. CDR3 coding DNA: TGCGCCAGCAGCTTCGGACAGGTTAGCACAGATACGCAGTATTTT.

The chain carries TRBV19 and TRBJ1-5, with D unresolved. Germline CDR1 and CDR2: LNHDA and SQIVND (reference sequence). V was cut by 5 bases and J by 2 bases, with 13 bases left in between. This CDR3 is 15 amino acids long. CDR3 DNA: TGTGCCAGTAGTTATGGCAGCCGGGGCAATCAGCCCCAGCATTTT. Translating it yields CASSYGSRGNQPQHF.

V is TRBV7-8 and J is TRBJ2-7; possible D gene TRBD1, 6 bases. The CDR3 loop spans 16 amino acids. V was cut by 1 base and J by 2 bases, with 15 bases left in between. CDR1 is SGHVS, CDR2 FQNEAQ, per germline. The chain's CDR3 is CASSLVSGQGTYEQYF. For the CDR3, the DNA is TGTGCCAGCAGCTTAGTTTCAGGGCAGGGGACCTACGAGCAGTACTTC.

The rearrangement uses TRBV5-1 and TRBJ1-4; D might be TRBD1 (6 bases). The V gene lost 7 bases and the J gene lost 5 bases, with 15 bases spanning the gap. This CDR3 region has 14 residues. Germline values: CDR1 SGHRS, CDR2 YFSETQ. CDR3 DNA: TGCGCCAGCCGCGGGGGGCGGGGAAATGAAAAACTGTTTTTT. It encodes CASRGGRGNEKLFF.

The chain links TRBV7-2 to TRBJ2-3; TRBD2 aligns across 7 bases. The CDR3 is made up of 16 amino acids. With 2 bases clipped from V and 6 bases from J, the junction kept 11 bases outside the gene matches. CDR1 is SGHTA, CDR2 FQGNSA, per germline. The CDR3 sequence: CASSLYGGSIQDTQYF. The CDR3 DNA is TGTGCCAGCAGCTTATACGGGGGGTCTATTCAGGATACGCAGTATTTT.

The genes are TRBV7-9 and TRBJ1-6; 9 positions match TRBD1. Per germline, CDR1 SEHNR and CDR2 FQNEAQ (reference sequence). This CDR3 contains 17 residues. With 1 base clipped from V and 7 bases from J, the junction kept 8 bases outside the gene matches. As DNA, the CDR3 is TGTGCCAGCAGCTTAGAGTCGGGGACAGGGTGGAATTCACCCCTCCACTTT. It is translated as CASSLESGTGWNSPLHF.

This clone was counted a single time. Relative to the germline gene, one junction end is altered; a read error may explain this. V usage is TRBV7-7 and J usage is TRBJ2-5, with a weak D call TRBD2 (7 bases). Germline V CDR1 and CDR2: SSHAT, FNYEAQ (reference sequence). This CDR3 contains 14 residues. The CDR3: CASSLTQGGETQYF. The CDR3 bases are TGTGCTAGCAGCTTAACACAGGGAGGGGAGACCCAGTACTTC.

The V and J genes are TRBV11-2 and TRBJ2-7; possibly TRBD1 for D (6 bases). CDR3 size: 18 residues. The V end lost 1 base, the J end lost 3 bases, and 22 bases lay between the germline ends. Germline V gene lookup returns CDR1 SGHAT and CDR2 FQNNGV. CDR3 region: CASSLGVGWTATIYEQYF. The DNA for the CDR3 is TGTGCCAGCAGCTTAGGGGTTGGATGGACAGCCACGATCTACGAGCAGTACTTC. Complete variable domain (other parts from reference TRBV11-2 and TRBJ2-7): EAGVAQSPRYKIIEKRQSVAFWCNPISGHATLYWYQQILGQGPKLLIQFQNNGVVDDSQLPKDRFSAERLKGVDSTLKIQPAKLEDSAVYLCASSLGVGWTATIYEQYFGPGTRLTVT.

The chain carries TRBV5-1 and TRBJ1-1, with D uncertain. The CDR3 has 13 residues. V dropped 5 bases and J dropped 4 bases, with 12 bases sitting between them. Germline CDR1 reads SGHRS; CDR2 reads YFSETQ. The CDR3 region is CASRPGESTEAFF. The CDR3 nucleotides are TGCGCCAGCAGACCCGGAGAGAGCACTGAAGCTTTCTTT.